These T cell receptor beta chains were read from a single sample in a study of T cells expressing NK-cell markers. TCRdb re-called the 5' RACE reads; every CDR3 protein appears as one record, without DNA. There are almost 450,000 distinct CDR3 sequences in the sample, with 6% to 9.5% held by the top ten. Input material: blood T cells: a sorted CD56 or NKG2C T cell subset, CD4+ or CD8+ T cells, or bulk PBMC T cells (not recorded which). Receptors originate from a woman between 18 and 70 years old in good health. The CDR3 runs from the conserved cysteine through the conserved F or W. The order of the fields is CDR3 length, J gene, V gene, CDR3 protein.

15 TRBJ2-5 TRBV7-9 CASSFYRTEGETQYF
12 TRBJ1-2 TRBV20-1 CSAKSYNYGYTF
16 TRBJ2-6 TRBV20-1 CSARGRVGSGANVLTF
11 TRBJ2-7 TRBV29-1 CSVFDSYEQYF
14 TRBJ1-2 TRBV7-9 CASSFQGPDYGYTF
11 TRBJ2-7 TRBV7-9 CASSTGGEQYF
17 TRBJ2-3 TRBV6-5 CASSSGLAGDGADTQYF
14 TRBJ2-5 TRBV20-1 CSAGGLAGDETQYF
12 TRBJ1-1 TRBV20-1 CSARDSYTEAFF
15 TRBJ1-3 TRBV18 CASSPDFGTGNTIYF
16 TRBJ2-1 TRBV6-5 CASSYSFTSTHNEQFF
14 TRBJ2-2 TRBV7-2 CASTSRPNTGELFF
15 TRBJ2-1 TRBV20-1 CSARVGRETYNEQFF
15 TRBJ2-3 TRBV6-5 CASSYSPPGTDTQYF
16 TRBJ1-1 TRBV20-1 CSARGSTGRSNTEAFF
16 TRBJ2-1 TRBV12-5 CASGLVLGQGPNEQFF
14 TRBJ1-4 TRBV20-1 CSARPPGSGEKLFF
13 TRBJ2-1 TRBV20-1 CSAKRGGYNEQFF
12 TRBJ2-1 TRBV6-5 CAKRQGADEQFF
14 TRBJ2-7 TRBV11-2 CASSSKGVSYEQYF
14 TRBJ2-2 TRBV6-5 CASSYFEGTGELFF
14 TRBJ1-6 TRBV7-3 CASSSQAFGAPLHF
15 TRBJ2-1 TRBV20-1 CSARWGGGFYNEQFF
16 TRBJ2-1 TRBV20-1 CSAREASGASYNEQFF
15 TRBJ1-5 TRBV20-1 CSARGWGVSNQPQHF
14 TRBJ1-2 TRBV28 CASSSLRANYGYTF
17 TRBJ2-1 TRBV7-9 CASSSASGRNPYNEQFF